These 26 T cell receptor beta chains came from one sample sequenced in a study of T cell changes during pregnancy in multiple sclerosis. TCRdb's table, derived via immunoSEQ multiplex PCR, lists solely in-frame clones and lacks some. This sample has roughly 61,000 clones, with about 90% found just once. Sequencing was performed on peripheral blood, taken in the first trimester of pregnancy. These receptor sequences come from a female donor in good health, enrolled as a control in a pregnancy study.

The chain links TRBV7-3 to TRBJ2-3; TRBD1 agrees at 8 bases. Germline CDR1 and CDR2: SGHTA and FQGTGA. The CDR3 consists of 15 residues. With 6 bases clipped from V and 3 bases from J, the junction kept 8 bases outside the gene matches. DNA for the CDR3: TGTGCCAGCAGTTACGGACAGGGAGCAACAGATACGCAGTATTTT. Translation gives CASSYGQGATDTQYF.

The CDR3 spells CASSLSQGENYGYTF. The CDR3 bases are TGTGCCAGCAGCTTATCCCAGGGTGAGAACTATGGCTACACCTTC. The chain recombines TRBV7-6 with TRBJ1-2, with D maybe TRBD1 (5 bases). V was cut by 2 bases and J by 2 bases, with 12 bases left in between. From germline, CDR1 is SGHVS and CDR2 FNYEAQ. This CDR3 comprises 15 residues. Variable domain in full (rest from reference TRBV7-6 and TRBJ1-2): GAGVSQSPRYKVTKRGQDVALRCDPISGHVSLYWYRQALGQGPEFLTYFNYEAQQDKSGLPNDRFSAERPEGSISTLTIQRTEQRDSAMYRCASSLSQGENYGYTFGSGTRLTVV.

V and J are TRBV19 and TRBJ2-7; 10 nucleotides match TRBD1. This CDR3 is 14 amino acids long. Trimming at V came to 9 bases and at J to 2 bases, leaving 7 bases not matched to a gene. CDR1 and CDR2 from the germline V gene are LNHDA and SQIVND (reference sequence). CDR3 region: CASGGGQGAYEQYF. In DNA form, the CDR3 reads TGTGCCAGCGGGGGAGGACAGGGGGCCTACGAGCAGTACTTC.

This chain uses TRBV19 with TRBJ2-2, with D possibly matching TRBD2 (6 bases). Trimming left V 4 bases short and J 6 bases short, with 15 bases between. This CDR3 comprises 15 residues. The germline CDR1 and CDR2 sequences are LNHDA and SQIVND (reference sequence). CDR3 nucleotide sequence: TGTGCCAGTAGTAAGGGCCGCGCGGGGTCCGGGGAGCTGTTTTTT. Translated, it gives CASSKGRAGSGELFF.

This clone was picked up one time. The chain has TRBV6-1 and TRBJ2-1; 10 nucleotides line up with TRBD2. The CDR3 totals 15 residues. CDR1 and CDR2 (germline): MNHNS, SASEGT. V lost 6 bases, J lost 3 bases, and 5 bases stayed unmatched. CDR3 region: CASSRTSGNYNEQFF. As DNA, the CDR3 is TGTGCCAGCAGCCGAACTAGCGGGAACTACAATGAGCAGTTCTTC.

The V and J genes are TRBV15 and TRBJ1-3; D not resolved. V lost 4 bases, J lost 2 bases, and 15 bases lay in between. Germline V gene sequence: CDR1 LNHNV, CDR2 YYDKDF (reference sequence). The CDR3 has 16 amino acids. CDR3 amino acids: CATSNIGEAPGNTIYF. CDR3 DNA: TGTGCCACCAGCAATATTGGGGAGGCCCCTGGAAACACCATATATTTT.

This clone was observed once. The J gene is TRBJ1-2, the V gene TRBV7-2; D is possibly TRBD1 (6 bases). Germline V gene lookup returns CDR1 SGHTA and CDR2 FQGNSA. V was clipped by 6 bases and J by 4 bases, with 12 bases between them. This CDR3 is built from 13 residues. CDR3 residues: CASRPQGLYGYTF. In DNA form, the CDR3 reads TGTGCCAGCAGACCACAGGGTCTCTATGGCTACACCTTC.

The rearrangement joins TRBV5-1 to TRBJ1-1; D ambiguous. Trimming left V 4 bases short and J 1 base short, with 8 bases between. Germline CDR1 is SGHRS and CDR2 is YFSETQ. The CDR3 has 13 amino acids. CDR3 sequence reads: CASSVGENTEAFF. DNA of the CDR3: TGCGCCAGCAGCGTGGGAGAGAACACTGAAGCTTTCTTT. The whole variable domain, remainder taken from reference TRBV5-1 and TRBJ1-1, is KAGVTQTPRYLIKTRGQQVTLSCSPISGHRSVSWYQQTPGQGLQFLFEYFSETQRNKGNFPGRFSGRQFSNSRSEMNVSTLELGDSALYLCASSVGENTEAFFGQGTRLTVV.

Only one count was recorded for this clone. The V and J genes are TRBV4-3 and TRBJ2-5; possibly TRBD2 for D (5 bases). Trimming removed 0 bases from V and 0 bases from J, with 11 bases in between. CDR3 length: 16 amino acids. Germline V gene data show CDR1 as LGHNA and CDR2 as YSLEER. This CDR3 reads CASSQEAWEYQETQYF. The CDR3 DNA follows: TGCGCCAGCAGCCAAGAAGCTTGGGAGTACCAAGAGACCCAGTACTTC.

The chain employs TRBV14 and TRBJ2-6; TRBD1 matches 7 bases. The J segment lost 1 base and the V segment lost 2 bases, leaving 17 bases of the junction unmatched. The CDR3 extends over 21 amino acids. The germline CDR1 and CDR2 sequences are SGHDN and FVKESK. CDR3 sequence (DNA): TGTGCCAGCAGCCAAAGTATTGAAACAGGGGTGTTTGATTCTGGGGCCAACGTCCTGACTTTC. Its translation: CASSQSIETGVFDSGANVLTF. Full variable domain (outside the CDR3, taken from reference TRBV14 and TRBJ2-6): EAGVTQFPSHSVIEKGQTVTLRCDPISGHDNLYWYRRVMGKEIKFLLHFVKESKQDESGMPNNRFLAERTGGTYSTLKVQPAELEDSGVYFCASSQSIETGVFDSGANVLTFGAGSRLTVL.

The chain combines TRBV7-9 with TRBJ2-3, with TRBD1 matching 7 bases. CDR1 and CDR2 (germline): SEHNR, FQNEAQ (reference sequence). Trimming took 8 bases from V and 6 from J; bases not matched to a gene: 8. The CDR3 totals 13 residues. CDR3 sequence reads: CASASRGPDTQYF. As DNA, the CDR3 is TGTGCCAGCGCGTCTAGGGGGCCCGATACGCAGTATTTT.

The V gene is TRBV27, the J gene TRBJ1-2; D possibly corresponds to TRBD1 (5 bases). The CDR3 is made up of 13 amino acids. Per germline, CDR1 MNHEY and CDR2 SMNVEV (reference sequence). Trimming cost V 0 bases and J 8 bases, with 10 bases left between them. CDR3 region: CASSLSGGIGYTF. Here the CDR3 DNA reads TGTGCCAGCAGTTTATCGGGGGGGATCGGCTACACCTTC.

The genes are TRBV7-2 and TRBJ1-1; no firm D call. The V end was cut by 6 bases, the J end by 0 bases, with 8 bases between. There are 13 residues in the CDR3. CDR1 is SGHTA, CDR2 FQGNSA, per germline. The CDR3 coding sequence is TGTGCCAGCAGATACAGTTTGAACACTGAAGCTTTCTTT. As protein: CASRYSLNTEAFF.

For the CDR3, the DNA is TGTGCCAGCAGTTACCGGGACAGGGTCTACGAGCAGTACTTC. Amino acid sequence: CASSYRDRVYEQYF. The rearrangement links TRBV6-5 to TRBJ2-7; 9 bases map to TRBD1. CDR3 size: 14 residues. Germline V lookup: CDR1 MNHEY, CDR2 SVGAGI. V gave up 2 bases and J gave up 3 bases; unmatched junction bases: 2.

CDR3 in DNA: TGTGCCAGCAGCGTAGGGACTAGCGGGGGGGATGAGCAGTTCTTC. As protein: CASSVGTSGGDEQFF. V gene TRBV9 combines with J gene TRBJ2-1, with 15 bases identical to TRBD2. Germline V gene lookup returns CDR1 SGDLS and CDR2 YYNGEE. This CDR3 is 15 amino acids long. The V gene end was trimmed by 0 bases and the J gene end by 8 bases; junction bases not matched to a gene: 0.

The gene calls are TRBV6-4 and TRBJ2-3; 8 nucleotides line up with TRBD1. The V gene's germline CDR1 is MRHNA and CDR2 SNTAGT. Trimming at V came to 0 bases and at J to 11 bases, leaving 4 bases not matched to a gene. The CDR3 sequence is 13 residues long. The CDR3: CASSDSRTGLQYF. Here the CDR3 DNA reads TGTGCCAGCAGTGACTCAAGGACAGGGTTGCAGTATTTT.

V gene TRBV25-1 combines with J gene TRBJ1-6; 8 bases agree with TRBD1. With V trimmed by 4 bases and J by 6 bases, 5 bases remained unmatched. Germline assignment: CDR1 MGHDK and CDR2 SYGVNS. This CDR3 is 15 amino acids long. The CDR3 DNA is TGTGCCAGCAGTGCTCCGGGACAGGCTAATTCACCCCTCCACTTT. Translation: CASSAPGQANSPLHF.

The V and J genes are TRBV9 and TRBJ2-1, with 15 bases identical to TRBD2. The CDR3 consists of 15 residues. Germline loops: CDR1 SGDLS, CDR2 YYNGEE. After removal of 4 bases from V and 9 bases from J, the junction contained 5 bases not matched to a gene. CDR3 sequence: CASSPRTSGGGEQFF. The CDR3 nucleotides read TGTGCCAGCAGCCCCCGGACTAGCGGGGGGGGTGAGCAGTTCTTC.

The gene calls are TRBV9 and TRBJ1-2; 8 bases are shared with TRBD1. In germline, CDR1 is SGDLS, CDR2 YYNGEE. The V segment lost 0 bases and the J segment 5 bases; nucleotides outside the gene matches: 6. The CDR3 contains 15 residues. CDR3 DNA sequence: TGTGCCAGCAGCGTAGGTCAGGGGGCGCATTATGGCTACACCTTC. As protein: CASSVGQGAHYGYTF.

The genes are TRBV30 and TRBJ1-5; a weak D match, TRBD1 (6 bases). Trimming pared 3 bases from V and 6 bases from J, leaving 6 bases between. Per the germline V gene, CDR1 is GTSNPN and CDR2 is SVGIG (reference sequence). The CDR3 spans 11 residues. CDR3 sequence reads: CAWRQGQPQHF. CDR3 nucleotide sequence: TGTGCCTGGAGACAGGGTCAGCCCCAGCATTTT. Variable domain in full (rest from reference TRBV30 and TRBJ1-5): SQTIHQWPATLVQPVGSPLSLECTVEGTSNPNLYWYRQAAGRGLQLLFYSVGIGQISSEVPQNLSASRPQDRQFILSSKKLLLSDSGFYLCAWRQGQPQHFGDGTRLSIL.

This chain connects TRBV20-1 to TRBJ1-1; no clear D. Germline V gene sequence: CDR1 DFQATT, CDR2 SNEGSKA (reference sequence). Deletions cut 0 bases from V and 10 bases from J, with 9 bases between. The CDR3 totals 11 residues. The CDR3 reads CSARDDARAFF. DNA of the CDR3: TGCAGTGCTAGAGATGACGCTAGAGCTTTCTTT.

The V call is TRBV14, the J call TRBJ2-7; TRBD1 aligns across 8 bases. V shed 0 bases and J 6 bases; nucleotides not matched to a gene: 4. The CDR3 is made up of 14 amino acids. Germline V CDR1 and CDR2: SGHDN, FVKESK. The CDR3, as DNA: TGTGCCAGCAGCCAAGACAGGGGGCTGGGCGAGCAGTACTTC. Translation: CASSQDRGLGEQYF.

This chain links TRBV27 with TRBJ1-1, with 7 bases identical to TRBD1. The germline CDR1 and CDR2 sequences are MNHEY and SMNVEV (reference sequence). The CDR3 totals 15 residues. Trimming at V came to 1 base and at J to 5 bases, leaving 7 bases not matched to a gene. This CDR3 is CASSLYAGGETEAFF. Written as DNA, the CDR3 is TGTGCCAGCAGTTTATACGCAGGGGGAGAGACTGAAGCTTTCTTT.

The chain employs TRBV9 and TRBJ1-3; D not resolved. Germline values: CDR1 SGDLS, CDR2 YYNGEE. Trimming shortened V by 5 bases and J by 2 bases, and 5 bases separated the two germline ends. The CDR3 extends over 12 amino acids. CDR3 residues: CASRGPGNTIYF. The DNA of the CDR3 is TGTGCCAGCAGGGGCCCTGGAAACACCATATATTTT.

The chain has TRBV6-5 and TRBJ1-1, with TRBD1 matching 7 bases. V gave up 6 bases and J gave up 0 bases; unmatched junction bases: 4. Germline V gene sequence: CDR1 MNHEY, CDR2 SVGAGI. The CDR3 has 14 amino acids. The CDR3 sequence is CASRGRGMNTEAFF. CDR3 nucleotide sequence: TGTGCCAGCAGAGGCAGGGGGATGAACACTGAAGCTTTCTTT.

This sequence joins TRBV27 and TRBJ2-7; 7 bases match TRBD1. V trimming: 5 bases; J trimming: 0 bases; junction bases outside the gene matches: 4. This CDR3 has 14 amino acids. CDR1 is MNHEY, CDR2 SMNVEV, per germline (reference sequence). This chain's CDR3 is CASSGRQGSYEQYF. CDR3 nucleotides: TGTGCCAGCAGTGGAAGACAGGGCTCCTACGAGCAGTACTTC.